The present entry profiles one TCR beta chain with its context. Its target is not known. The data derive from a study of cytomegalovirus exposure and HLA in healthy donors. This PCR relied on a set of 60 Vbeta primers and 13 Jbeta primers. Data came from immunoSEQ multiplex PCR; TCRdb stores just in-frame clones and leaves some out. Among around 130,000 clones, around 84% were seen once, and the ten largest hold 2.5% to 3%. The ends were cut back, 7 bases at V and 7 bases at J, with 18 bases in the middle. The CDR3 runs 14 residues. The V gene's germline CDR1 is LNHDA and CDR2 SQIVND (reference sequence). Findings of the study overall: High sensitivity and specificity were reportedly achieved when the classifier diagnosed cytomegalovirus status.

This clonotype was sampled from a woman in her late teens or twenties in good health and CMV-seropositive. Sequenced sample: PBMCs. The rearrangement links TRBV19 to TRBJ2-3, with D perhaps matching TRBD2 (6 bases). In DNA, the CDR3 is TGTGCCAGTACCGGGGCAGAGGGACTTAATACGCAGTATTTT. Amino acid sequence: CASTGAEGLNTQYF.